This TCR beta chain was sequenced for a study of Ad26.COV2.S vaccination and SARS-CoV-2 variants (dated by TCRdb to the early 2020s). Turning to the overall study: Vaccine-arm donors came from COV1001, a multicentre, randomized, double-blind, placebo-controlled phase I-IIa trial of Ad26.COV2.S in healthy adults. Investigators did not know the trial group allocation while performing experiments and assessing outcomes. Sequencing of the TCRbeta repertoire served to evaluate the specificity and breadth of SARS-CoV-2-reactive T cell receptors following Ad26.COV2.S vaccination. The TCR-sequenced set comprised around 30 samples: approximately 20 Ad26.COV2.S vaccine recipients, 5 placebo recipients and 8 SARS-CoV-2 convalescent individuals. Ad26.COV2.S was administered intramuscularly at a dose of 5x10^10 or 1x10^11 viral particles, either as one shot or as two shots given 56 days apart. Trial participants were randomized into five groups of five, in which low-dose or high-dose Ad26.COV2.S was given once or twice, or placebo was given on both occasions. General study outcomes and caveats: Higher spike-specific TCR breadth was observed in Ad26.COV2.S recipients than in placebo recipients (P = 0.0014). It was noted by the authors that total T cell responses may have been underestimated by the TCR breadth and depth analyses. The study was not powered for comparison of responses between vaccine doses or regimens. Non-spike TCR breadth was comparable between vaccine and placebo recipients, consistent with the vaccine containing only spike. After vaccination, spike-specific CD8+ and CD4+ T cell responses were reported to show substantial breadth.

What this sample's treatment or condition label stands for: roughly 19 received Ad26.COV2.S at low or high dose, single or two shots; 5 received placebo; per-sample allocation not given. For vaccine and placebo recipients, repertoires were sequenced using samples collected on day 63 after the first injection. Between 29 July and 7 August 2020, Cohort 1b enrolled about two dozen adults aged 18-55 years at one site in Boston, USA. Ad26.COV2.S was a replication-incompetent adenovirus type 26 vector that expressed a prefusion-stabilized SARS-CoV-2 spike protein derived from the original Wuhan strain. The CDR3 starts with the cysteine, ends with the phenylalanine, and has 17 residues. Kept here is only the CDR3 DNA, which spans 51 bases and is read in frame from base 1. Trimming removed 5 bases from V and 8 bases from J; the gene matches leave 15 bases unexplained. The CDR1 and CDR2 encoded by the germline V gene (reference sequence) are SGHNT and YYREEE.

About this clone: This clone's antigen is unknown. Nothing much larger sits one base from this clone, and base qualities are not available.

TCRbeta CDR3 regions were sequenced with the immunoSEQ Assay. After extraction, genomic DNA underwent amplification by bias-controlled multiplex PCR, followed by high-throughput sequencing. Regarding the original processing steps: Collapsing and filtering of sequences were performed to quantify the absolute abundance of each unique TCRbeta CDR3 region. T cell fraction was estimated by normalizing TCRbeta template counts to usable DNA, with usable DNA measured through amplification of reference genes found in all nucleated cells. Repertoire TCRs were annotated as SARS-CoV-2-specific by exact matching of V gene, CDR3 amino acid sequence and J gene to a known reactive TCR set. The reference SARS-CoV-2 TCR set came from MIRA and was filtered for enrichment in COVID-19-positive ImmuneCODE repertoires, removing public or cross-reactive TCRs. Based on the MIRA antigens, annotated TCRs were further analysed at the level of specific ORF or position within ORF. Breadth was defined as the number of annotated unique rearrangements divided by the total number of unique productive rearrangements, and depth was defined as the summed frequency of the annotated unique rearrangements. Two-sided Wilcoxon rank-sum tests were applied when comparing TCR breadth between groups. Drawn from immuneACCESS, this table holds only the in-frame rearrangements with V and J called that TCRdb kept. Clones are partly lost; checked studies trace under half to an unresolved V gene and leave the rest unexplained. The D gene and trimming were derived from the DNA, and the V and J assignments and clone size from that table. The sample table lists about 350,000 clones, 70% to 90% of them with a count of one. The ten largest make up around 3% of the sample.

The receptor was isolated from a person between 18 and 65 years old who received the Ad26.COV2.S COVID-19 vaccine or a placebo. The rearrangement joined TRBV5-4 to TRBJ2-4, with 11 junctional bases fitting TRBD1. The sequenced sample was peripheral blood, obtained in a trial of Ad26.COV2.S vaccine versus placebo. The CDR3 sequence is CASSPGTGGGGRDIQYF. The DNA is TGTGCCAGCAGTCCCGGGACAGGGGGAGGGGGTAGGGACATTCAGTACTTC. The full variable domain, with segments outside the CDR3 supplied by the reference TRBV5-4 and TRBJ2-4 proteins, appears as ETGVTQSPTHLIKTRGQQVTLRCSSQSGHNTVSWYQQALGQGPQFIFQYYREEENGRGNFPPRFSGLQFPNYSSELNVNALELDDSALYLCASSPGTGGGGRDIQYFGAGTRLSVL.